What follows describes a single T cell receptor beta chain. Its antigen is undetermined. Some clones are missing from TCRdb's copy, which holds only in-frame ones; the method was immunoSEQ multiplex PCR. Among approximately 46,000 clones, roughly nine tenths were seen once, and the ten largest hold 0.6% to 0.85%. The data were taken from a study of memory CD8 T cells in hepatitis C reinfection. About the study: Late or post reinfection samples were taken 12 to 24 weeks after detection. Study-wide results and limits: Only a handful of donors prevented definitive conclusions about public clonotypes.

V lost 1 base and J 1 base, leaving 7 bases between the germline ends. CDR1 is LNHDA and CDR2 is SQIVND in the germline V gene (reference sequence). The CDR3 is 15 amino acids. Stated time point: late/post reinfection, 12 to 24 weeks after detection. The sorted cells went straight to TCR sequencing with no prior in vitro expansion. Donors were people who inject drugs in the Montreal HEPCO cohort. At all three reinfection time points, viable CD3+ CD8+ CD45RO- cells from a couple of donors served as controls. The clonotype comes from a man in his late teens or twenties with hepatitis C virus infection. The chain combines TRBV19 with TRBJ2-2, with D possibly TRBD2 on 5 matching bases. Material for sequencing was naive CD8+ T cells sorted from blood. The CDR3 loop reads CASSIAGGNTGELFF. Written as DNA, the CDR3 is TGTGCCAGTAGTATAGCTGGAGGGAACACCGGGGAGCTGTTTTTT.